This record covers a single T cell receptor beta chain. Its specific antigen is unknown. One base away there is no much larger clone; base qualities are not given. This sample is part of a study of Graves' ophthalmopathy and Graves' hyperthyroidism (dated by TCRdb to about 2018). Regarding the complete study: Peripheral blood was collected at initial diagnosis, before any treatment. TCR beta repertoire signatures were used to distinguish Graves' ophthalmopathy from Graves' hyperthyroidism and to predict progression to ophthalmopathy. After sampling, hyperthyroidism patients received methimazole starting at 30 mg daily, and ophthalmopathy patients received high-dose intravenous methylprednisolone. In a handful of hyperthyroidism patients, the T-cell repertoire of thyroid tissue was compared with the T-cell repertoire of blood. To explore V-J signatures distinguishing ophthalmopathy from hyperthyroidism, a discovery set of under 110 patients (roughly 44 ophthalmopathy, about 57 stable hyperthyroidism) was enrolled. In total, 135 blood samples were TCR-sequenced: some 40 ophthalmopathy, some 75 hyperthyroidism and about 17 hyperthyroidism-to-ophthalmopathy patients. The independent validation cohort included 20 or so hyperthyroidism patients plus 17 patients who later progressed from hyperthyroidism to ophthalmopathy.

Hyperthyroidism was defined as stable when no progression to ophthalmopathy occurred within 18 months of follow-up. Patients with hyperthyroidism were aged 18 to 65 years, had been newly diagnosed, and had a disease duration of less than 2 months. Patients were excluded if they had other autoimmune diseases, uncontrolled infections, pregnancy or lactation. Diagnosis relied on clinical symptoms, serum thyroxine, TRAb, thyroid ultrasound and orbital computed tomography. Using Ficoll-Paque density gradient centrifugation, PBMCs were isolated from approximately 11 ml of fresh peripheral blood. Total RNA was extracted using Trizol reagent, and RNA quality was checked on an Agilent 2100 Bioanalyzer. Results and caveats for the whole study, not just this receptor: In validation, the model predicted ophthalmopathy progression with 70.59% sensitivity and about 73% specificity; eleven to twelve predicted patients were CT-confirmed with GO in a median of approximately six months. Among expanded thyroid clonotypes with frequency above 0.001, most also showed up in blood, which suggests that blood repertoires may reflect the thyroid immune response. No statistical method was used to set the sample size in advance, and the investigators knew which group each participant was assigned to. Ophthalmopathy was separated from stable hyperthyroidism by the 13-signature model with 85% to 90% sensitivity and about 81% specificity in cross-validation and with 80%/75% in the test set.

For repertoire sequencing, TCR beta CDR3 regions were amplified from RNA transcripts. The first round of RT-PCR was done with HTBI primers and the Qiagen OneStep RT-PCR kit, and was followed by a second round of multiplex PCR, then size selection and purification. The libraries underwent paired-end sequencing with 100 bp reads on an Illumina HiSeq2000. Processing in the source paper ran as follows. SOAPnuke was used to process the reads, throwing out any read that had adapters, had uncalled bases, had a mean Phred below 15, or lacked an exact constant-primer or identifier match. COPE v1.2.5 was used to merge the high-quality paired reads. Clonotypes were defined as unique nucleotide sequences and were aligned to IMGT TRB V, D and J references using MiTCR v1.1. The analysis was limited to V-J combinations with a frequency above 0.0001, which together covered just over 98% of the repertoires. For each V-J combination, a TCR clonal expansion and chaos score was defined as the ratio of F50 clonal expansion to chaos observed in the TCRdist matrix. Welch's t-statistics and random forest were used to narrow the features down to more than 10 V-J combinations, which were then fed into a naive Bayes classifier. The Morisita-Horn index was used to measure how similar the thyroid and blood repertoires were. The public reads were run again by TCRdb, first through fastp at Q25 and then through MiXCR, and only productive beta chains were kept. CDR3 protein sequences are deduplicated, and each keeps its most common genes and DNA. Here the V and J calls rest on TCRdb's processing, not on the authors' analysis. This sample holds a few hundred thousand distinct CDR3 sequences; about a sixth were observed only once. The ten largest clones capture 2.4% of the sample.

Clipping removes 6 bases from V and 6 bases from J, with 11 as the unmatched junction base count. From cysteine to phenylalanine, the CDR3 is 15 amino acids long. Left in the record is the CDR3 DNA by itself, 45 bases read in frame from the first base. Reading the germline V gene gives CDR1 MNHNS and CDR2 SASEGT. Material: peripheral blood. The TCR originated in an adult woman with stable Graves' hyperthyroidism. The chain is encoded by TRBV6-1 joined to TRBJ1-5; 7 middle bases align to TRBD1. The CDR3 has the sequence CASRTGSGVSQPQHF. The nucleotides read TGTGCCAGCAGGACAGGGTCAGGGGTGTCTCAGCCCCAGCATTTT.